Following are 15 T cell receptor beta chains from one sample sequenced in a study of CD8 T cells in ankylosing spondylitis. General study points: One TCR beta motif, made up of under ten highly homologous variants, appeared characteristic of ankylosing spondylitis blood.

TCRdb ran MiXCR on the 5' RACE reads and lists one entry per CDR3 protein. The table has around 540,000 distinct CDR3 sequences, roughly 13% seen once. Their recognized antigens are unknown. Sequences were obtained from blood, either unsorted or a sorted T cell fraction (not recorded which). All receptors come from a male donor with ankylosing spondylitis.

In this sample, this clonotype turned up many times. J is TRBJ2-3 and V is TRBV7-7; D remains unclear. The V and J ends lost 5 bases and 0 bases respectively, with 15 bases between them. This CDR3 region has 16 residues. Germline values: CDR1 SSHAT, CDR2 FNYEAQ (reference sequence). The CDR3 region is CASSPEGVLSTDTQYF. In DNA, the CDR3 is TGTGCCAGCAGCCCAGAAGGAGTTTTGAGCACAGATACGCAGTATTTT.

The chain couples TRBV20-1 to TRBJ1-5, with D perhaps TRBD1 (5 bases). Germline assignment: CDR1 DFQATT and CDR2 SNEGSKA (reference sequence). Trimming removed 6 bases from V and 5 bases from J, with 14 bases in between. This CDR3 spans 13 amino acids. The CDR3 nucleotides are TGCAGTGCGAGATGGGGGGGGGATCAGCCCCAGCATTTT. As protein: CSARWGGDQPQHF.

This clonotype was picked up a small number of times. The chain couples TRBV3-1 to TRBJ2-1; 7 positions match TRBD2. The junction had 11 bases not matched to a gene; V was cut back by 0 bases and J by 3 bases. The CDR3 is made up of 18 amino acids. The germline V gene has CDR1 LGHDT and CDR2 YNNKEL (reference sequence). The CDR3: CASSQDFGSSGLYNEQFF. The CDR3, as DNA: TGTGCCAGCAGCCAAGATTTCGGGTCTAGCGGACTCTACAATGAGCAGTTCTTC.

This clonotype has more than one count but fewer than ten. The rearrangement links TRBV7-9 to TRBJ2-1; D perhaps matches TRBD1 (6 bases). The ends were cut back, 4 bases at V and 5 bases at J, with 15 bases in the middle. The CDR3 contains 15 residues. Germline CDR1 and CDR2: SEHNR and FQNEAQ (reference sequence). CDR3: CASSYTGLGDNEQFF. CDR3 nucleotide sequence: TGTGCCAGCAGCTATACAGGGCTTGGGGACAATGAGCAGTTCTTC.

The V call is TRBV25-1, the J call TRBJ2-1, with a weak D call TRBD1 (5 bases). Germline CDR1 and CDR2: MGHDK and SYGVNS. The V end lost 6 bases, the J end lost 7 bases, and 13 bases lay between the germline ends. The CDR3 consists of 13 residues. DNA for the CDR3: TGTGCCAGCAGCAAACAGACAGTGAATGAGCAGTTCTTC. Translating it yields CASSKQTVNEQFF. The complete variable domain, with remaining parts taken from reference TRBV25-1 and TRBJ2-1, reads EADIYQTPRYLVIGTGKKITLECSQTMGHDKMYWYQQDPGMELHLIHYSYGVNSTEKGDLSSESTVSRIRTEHFPLTLESARPSHTSQYLCASSKQTVNEQFFGPGTRLTVL.

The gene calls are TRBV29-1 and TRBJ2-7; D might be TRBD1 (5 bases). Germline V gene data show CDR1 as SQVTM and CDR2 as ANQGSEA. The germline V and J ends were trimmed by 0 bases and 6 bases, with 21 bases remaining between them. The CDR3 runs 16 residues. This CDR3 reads CSVEDRRSGLPSEQYF. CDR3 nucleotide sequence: TGCAGCGTTGAAGATCGTAGGTCAGGGTTGCCCTCCGAGCAGTACTTC.

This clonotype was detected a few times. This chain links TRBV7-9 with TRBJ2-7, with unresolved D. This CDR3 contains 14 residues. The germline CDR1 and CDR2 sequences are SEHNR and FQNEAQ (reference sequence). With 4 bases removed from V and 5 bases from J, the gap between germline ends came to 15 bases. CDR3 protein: CASSSGPLIHEQYF. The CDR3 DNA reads TGTGCCAGCAGCTCCGGTCCCCTTATCCACGAGCAGTACTTC.

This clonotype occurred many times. CDR3 coding DNA: TGCGCCAGCAGCTTGGGGGCATGGTCCTACGAGCAGTACGTC. Residues: CASSLGAWSYEQYV. The chain employs TRBV5-1 and TRBJ2-7; no firm D call. The germline V gene has CDR1 SGHRS and CDR2 YFSETQ. The V and J ends lost 0 bases and 1 base respectively, with 8 bases between them. The CDR3 has 14 residues.

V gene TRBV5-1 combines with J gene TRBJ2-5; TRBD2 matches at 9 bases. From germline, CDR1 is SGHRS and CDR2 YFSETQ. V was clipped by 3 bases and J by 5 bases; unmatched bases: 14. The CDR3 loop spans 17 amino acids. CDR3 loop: CASSYIAGVTEFETQYF. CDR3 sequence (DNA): TGCGCCAGCAGCTACATAGCGGGAGTGACCGAGTTTGAGACCCAGTACTTC.

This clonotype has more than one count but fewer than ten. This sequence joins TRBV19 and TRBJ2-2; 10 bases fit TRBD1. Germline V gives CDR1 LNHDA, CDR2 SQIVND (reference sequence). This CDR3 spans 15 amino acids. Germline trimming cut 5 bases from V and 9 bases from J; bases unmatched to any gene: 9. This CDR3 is CASSGQGQGFRELFF. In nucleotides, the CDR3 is TGTGCCAGTAGTGGGCAGGGACAGGGGTTTCGGGAGCTGTTTTTT.

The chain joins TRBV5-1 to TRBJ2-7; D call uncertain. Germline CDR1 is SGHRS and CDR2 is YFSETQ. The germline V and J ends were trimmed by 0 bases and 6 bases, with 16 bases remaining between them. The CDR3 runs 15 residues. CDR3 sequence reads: CASSLEGRAVAEQYV. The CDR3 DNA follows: TGCGCCAGCAGCTTGGAGGGTAGGGCGGTCGCCGAGCAGTACGTC.

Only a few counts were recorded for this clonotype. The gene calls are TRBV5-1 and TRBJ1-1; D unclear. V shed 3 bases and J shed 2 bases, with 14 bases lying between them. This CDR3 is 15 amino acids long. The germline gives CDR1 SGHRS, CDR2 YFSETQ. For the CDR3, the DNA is TGCGCCAGCAGCTCCCTCCCACAAAGCAACACTGAAGCTTTCTTT. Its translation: CASSSLPQSNTEAFF.

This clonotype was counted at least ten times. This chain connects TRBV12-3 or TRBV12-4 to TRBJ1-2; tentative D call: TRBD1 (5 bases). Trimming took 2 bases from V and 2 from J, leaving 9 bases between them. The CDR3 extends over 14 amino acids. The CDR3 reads CASSLNQGNYGYTF. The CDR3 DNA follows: TGTGCCAGCAGTTTAAATCAGGGAAACTATGGCTACACCTTC.

CDR3 sequence: CASSYSTGGGGYEQFF. CDR3 in DNA: TGTGCCAGCAGTTACTCTACGGGAGGGGGGGGATATGAGCAGTTCTTC. The chain carries TRBV6-5 and TRBJ2-1; 8 bases line up with TRBD2. The trim removed 0 bases at V and 8 bases at J, leaving 9 bases unmatched. CDR1 and CDR2 from the germline V gene are MNHEY and SVGAGI. The CDR3 runs to 16 residues.

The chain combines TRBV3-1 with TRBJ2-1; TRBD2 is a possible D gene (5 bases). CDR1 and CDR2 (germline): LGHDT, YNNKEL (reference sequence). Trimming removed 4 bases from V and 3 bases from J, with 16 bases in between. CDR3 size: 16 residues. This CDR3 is CASSPLKSGDYNEQFF. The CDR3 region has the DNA TGTGCCAGCAGCCCGCTCAAAAGCGGAGACTACAATGAGCAGTTCTTC.